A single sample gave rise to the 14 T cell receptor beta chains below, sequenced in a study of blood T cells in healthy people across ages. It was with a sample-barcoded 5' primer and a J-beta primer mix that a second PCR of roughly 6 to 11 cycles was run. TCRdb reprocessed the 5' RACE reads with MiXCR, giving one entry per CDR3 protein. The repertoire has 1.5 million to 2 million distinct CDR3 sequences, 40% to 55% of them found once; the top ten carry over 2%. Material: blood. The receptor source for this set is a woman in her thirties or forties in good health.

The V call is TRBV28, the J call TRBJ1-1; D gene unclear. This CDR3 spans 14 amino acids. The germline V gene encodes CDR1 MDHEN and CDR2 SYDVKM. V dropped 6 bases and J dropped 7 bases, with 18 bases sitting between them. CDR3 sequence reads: CASRPAPHEREAFF. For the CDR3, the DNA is TGTGCCAGCAGGCCAGCCCCCCATGAACGTGAAGCTTTCTTT.

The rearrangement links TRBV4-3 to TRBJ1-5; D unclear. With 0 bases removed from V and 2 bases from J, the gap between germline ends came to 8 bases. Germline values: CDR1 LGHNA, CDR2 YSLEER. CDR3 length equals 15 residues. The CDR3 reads CASSQDGGRNQPQHF. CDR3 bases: TGCGCCAGCAGCCAAGATGGAGGCCGCAATCAGCCCCAGCATTTT.

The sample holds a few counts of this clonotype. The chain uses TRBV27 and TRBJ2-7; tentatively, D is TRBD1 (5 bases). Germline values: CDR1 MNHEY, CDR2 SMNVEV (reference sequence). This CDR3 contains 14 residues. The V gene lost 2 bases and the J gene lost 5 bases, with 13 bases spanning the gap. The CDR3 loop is CASSLDQGVHEQYF. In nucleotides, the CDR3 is TGTGCCAGCAGTTTAGATCAAGGGGTCCACGAGCAGTACTTC.

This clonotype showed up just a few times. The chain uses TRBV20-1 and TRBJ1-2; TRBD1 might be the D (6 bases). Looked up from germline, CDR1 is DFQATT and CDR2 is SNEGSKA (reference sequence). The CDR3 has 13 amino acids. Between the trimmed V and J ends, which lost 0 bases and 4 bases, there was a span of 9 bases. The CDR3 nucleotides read TGCAGTGCTAGAGAGGGGGGCAGCTATGGCTACACCTTC. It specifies CSAREGGSYGYTF.

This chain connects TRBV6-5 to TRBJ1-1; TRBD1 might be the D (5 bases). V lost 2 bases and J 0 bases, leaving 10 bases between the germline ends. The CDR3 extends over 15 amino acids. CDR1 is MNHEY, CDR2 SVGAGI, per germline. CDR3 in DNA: TGTGCCAGCAGTTACCAACGGGGGTTGAACACTGAAGCTTTCTTT. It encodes CASSYQRGLNTEAFF.

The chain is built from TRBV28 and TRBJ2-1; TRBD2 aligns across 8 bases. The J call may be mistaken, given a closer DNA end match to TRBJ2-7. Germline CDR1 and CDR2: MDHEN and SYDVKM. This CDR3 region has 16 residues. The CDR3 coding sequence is TGTGCCAGCAGTTTACCAGCGGGGGCCTCCTACAATGAGCAGTACTTC. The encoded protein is CASSLPAGASYNEQYF.

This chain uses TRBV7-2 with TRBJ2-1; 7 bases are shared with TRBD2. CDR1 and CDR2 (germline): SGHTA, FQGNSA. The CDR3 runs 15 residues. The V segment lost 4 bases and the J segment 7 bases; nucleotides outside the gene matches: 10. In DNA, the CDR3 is TGTGCCAGCAGCTCTGAAGGGACTATAAGAAATGAGCAGTTCTTC. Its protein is CASSSEGTIRNEQFF.

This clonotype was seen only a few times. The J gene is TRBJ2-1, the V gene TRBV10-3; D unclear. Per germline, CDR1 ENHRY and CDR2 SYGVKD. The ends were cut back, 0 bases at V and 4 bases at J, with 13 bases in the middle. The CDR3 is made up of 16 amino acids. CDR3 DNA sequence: TGTGCCATCAGTGAGTCCGGCGGTGCGGCATACAATGAGCAGTTCTTC. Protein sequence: CAISESGGAAYNEQFF.

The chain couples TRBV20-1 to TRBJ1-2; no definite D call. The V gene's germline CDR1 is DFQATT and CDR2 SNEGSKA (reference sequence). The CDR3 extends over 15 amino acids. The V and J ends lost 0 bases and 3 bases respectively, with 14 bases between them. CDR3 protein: CSARDLGQRDYGYTF. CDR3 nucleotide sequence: TGCAGTGCTAGAGATCTCGGGCAGAGAGACTATGGCTACACCTTC.

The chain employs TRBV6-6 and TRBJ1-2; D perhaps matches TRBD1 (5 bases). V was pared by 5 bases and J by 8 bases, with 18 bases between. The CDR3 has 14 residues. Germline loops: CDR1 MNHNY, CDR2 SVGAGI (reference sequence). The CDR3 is CASSSQFPRGGYTF. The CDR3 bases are TGTGCCAGCAGTAGCCAGTTCCCTCGGGGCGGCTACACCTTC.

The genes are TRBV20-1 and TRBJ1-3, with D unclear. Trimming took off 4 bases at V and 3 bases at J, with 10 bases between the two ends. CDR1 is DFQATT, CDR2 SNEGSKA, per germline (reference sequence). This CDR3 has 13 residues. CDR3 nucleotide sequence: TGCAGTGCTAATGTTAGGGTTGGAAACACCATATATTTT. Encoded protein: CSANVRVGNTIYF.

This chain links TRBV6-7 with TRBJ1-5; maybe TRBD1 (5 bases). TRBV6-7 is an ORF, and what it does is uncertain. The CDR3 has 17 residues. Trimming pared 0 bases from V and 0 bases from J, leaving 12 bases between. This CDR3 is CASSYSGASYSNQPQHF. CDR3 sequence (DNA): TGTGCCAGCAGTTACTCTGGGGCCTCCTATAGCAATCAGCCCCAGCATTTT.

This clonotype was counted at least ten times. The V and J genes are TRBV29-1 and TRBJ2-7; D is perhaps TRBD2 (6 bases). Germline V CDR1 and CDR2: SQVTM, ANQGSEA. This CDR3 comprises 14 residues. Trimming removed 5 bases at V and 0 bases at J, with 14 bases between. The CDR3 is CSVNRGTSSYEQYF. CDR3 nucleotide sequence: TGCAGCGTTAACCGGGGGACCAGCTCCTACGAGCAGTACTTC.

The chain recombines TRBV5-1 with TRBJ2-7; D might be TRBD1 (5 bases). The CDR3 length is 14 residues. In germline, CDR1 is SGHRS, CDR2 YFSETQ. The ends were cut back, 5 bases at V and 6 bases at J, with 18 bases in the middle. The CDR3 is CASRQDALSGEQYF. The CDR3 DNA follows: TGCGCCAGCAGACAGGACGCTCTTTCTGGCGAGCAGTACTTC. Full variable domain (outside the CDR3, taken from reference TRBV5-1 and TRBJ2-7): KAGVTQTPRYLIKTRGQQVTLSCSPISGHRSVSWYQQTPGQGLQFLFEYFSETQRNKGNFPGRFSGRQFSNSRSEMNVSTLELGDSALYLCASRQDALSGEQYFGPGTRLTVT.